The clone carrying this T cell receptor (beta chain) was observed a handful of times. As yet, its antigen is unknown. In germline, CDR1 is SGHAT, CDR2 FQNNGV. The V and J ends lost 4 bases and 5 bases respectively, with 14 bases between them. CDR3 length: 15 residues. This sample is drawn from a study of T-cell memory formation after mild COVID-19. Across the study: Largely, TCR clusters stayed within a single donor. The study, taken as a whole, reports: Pre-infection memory carried some responding clones, suggesting that cross-reactive memory joined. CD4+ contracting clones were mainly CM and EM; CD8+ ones, EMRA.

Constant-segment-primed 5'RACE gave TCR alpha and TCR beta cDNA libraries with sample barcodes and UMIs. TCRdb used MiXCR to reprocess the 5' RACE reads, holding one entry per CDR3 protein. The sample holds 170,000 or so distinct CDR3 sequences, over 20% seen once. The material sequenced was PBMCs or a T cell subset sorted from them (not recorded which). The origin of this receptor is an adult woman who had mild COVID-19 (a few samples of this study predate the infection). Cell type and time point are not known. The rearrangement joins TRBV11-2 to TRBJ1-4; D is undetermined. The chain's CDR3 is CASSSYVWGNEKLFF. In DNA, the CDR3 is TGTGCCAGCAGCTCGTACGTTTGGGGAAATGAAAAACTGTTTTTT.